This TCR beta chain was obtained from a study of PD-1 blockade in classical Hodgkin lymphoma. This clone has only one observation. Profiling relied on immunoSEQ multiplex PCR, and the TCRdb table lists in-frame clones only, not all of them. Of around 50,000 clones listed, 90% were seen once; the top ten hold about 14%. Time point described: cycle 4 day 1 (C4D1), after five to seven weeks of nivolumab. Each of the patients experienced relapse following autologous stem cell transplantation, and their brentuximab vedotin exposure differed. The germline V gene has CDR1 SGDLS and CDR2 YYNGEE. Trimming stripped 0 bases from V and 10 bases from J, with 11 bases between. The CDR3 has 13 amino acids.

Material: peripheral blood mononuclear cells (PBMCs), obtained before the fourth cycle of nivolumab. The genes are TRBV9 and TRBJ2-1, with a possible D match to TRBD2 (5 bases). This clonotype was sampled from a human donor with classical Hodgkin lymphoma. DNA of the CDR3: TGTGCCAGCAGCGTAGGTCCGGGGTCGGAGCAGTTCTTC. This sequence encodes CASSVGPGSEQFF.